This record concerns one T cell receptor beta chain sequence. Its antigen remains unidentified. The junction does not match germline at one end; this may be a read error. These data belong to a study of cytomegalovirus exposure and HLA in healthy donors. Regarding donors, all were healthy bone marrow donors. Whole-study findings and limits: In an earlier analysis, in some 600 donors, most V segments appeared productive either ~87% or ~30% of the time.

This CDR3 region has 12 residues. Germline V CDR1 and CDR2: SEHNR, FQNEAQ (reference sequence). The study ran its PCR with 60 Vbeta and 13 Jbeta primers. Method: immunoSEQ multiplex PCR; TCRdb's copy keeps in-frame clones and lacks some. The sample has some 78,000 clones; 80% are singletons. Sample: PBMCs. The J gene is TRBJ2-7, the V gene TRBV7-9; D is undetermined. This receptor was identified in a woman between 50 and 59 years old in good health and CMV-seropositive. The CDR3 DNA follows: TGTTCCAGCAGCGTCGTGCCGGGCGAGCAGTACTTC. Translated: CSSSVVPGEQYF.